Presented here are 23 T cell receptor beta chains from one specimen sequenced in a study of T-cell reconstitution after alpha-beta-depleted transplantation in children. Library preparation (for TCRbeta) was performed with unique molecular identifiers. From the PCR reads, TCRdb called clonotypes with MiXCR, one entry per CDR3 protein. The sample includes hundreds of thousands of distinct CDR3 sequences, 10% to 15% of them seen just once. Sequenced here: PBMCs, mostly from graft donor cells, sampled 360 days after TCRalphabeta/CD19-depleted stem cell transplant. These receptors originate from a male patient younger than 18 who had a stem cell transplant for acute myeloid leukemia, so the T cells may come from the graft donor.

This clonotype appeared many times. A read error may produce the germline difference seen at one junction end. The chain joins TRBV20-1 to TRBJ2-1; 10 bases fit TRBD2. Germline CDR1 reads DFQATT; CDR2 reads SNEGSKA (reference sequence). The CDR3 length is 11 residues. This CDR3 reads CSARDQAGGLF. CDR3 nucleotide sequence: TGCAGTGCTAGAGATCAAGCGGGAGGGCTCTTC.

The chain employs TRBV7-9 and TRBJ2-3, with 10 bases fitting TRBD2. From germline, CDR1 is SEHNR and CDR2 FQNEAQ (reference sequence). This CDR3 has 17 residues. V lost 1 base and J lost 3; bases outside the gene matches: 7. CDR3 nucleotides: TGTGCCAGCAGCTTAGGATCGGCTAGCGGGAGTACAGATACGCAGTATTTT. Amino acids: CASSLGSASGSTDTQYF.

This clonotype appeared once. The V call is TRBV2, the J call TRBJ2-1, with TRBD2 matching over 8 bases. The CDR3 is made up of 14 amino acids. Germline V gene lookup returns CDR1 SNHLY and CDR2 FYNNEI. Trimming cost V 8 bases and J 3 bases; bases outside gene matches: 6. The CDR3 region is CASGLAQIYNEQFF. The CDR3 coding sequence is TGTGCCAGCGGACTAGCCCAAATCTACAATGAGCAGTTCTTC.

The CDR3 spells CASSLGLPTYEQYF. The CDR3 DNA reads as TGCGCCAGCAGTCTTGGGCTTCCTACCTACGAGCAGTACTTC. The chain carries TRBV5-1 and TRBJ2-7; no firm D call. The V end lost 5 bases, the J end lost 2 bases, and 14 bases lay between the germline ends. The CDR3 has 14 amino acids. Germline CDR1 and CDR2: SGHRS and YFSETQ.

This chain joins TRBV6-5 and TRBJ1-1; D not resolved. The V end was cut by 0 bases, the J end by 1 base, with 18 bases between. Germline assignment: CDR1 MNHEY and CDR2 SVGAGI. The CDR3 totals 18 residues. Here the CDR3 reads CASSYSTPGGYTNTEAFF. CDR3 nucleotide sequence: TGTGCCAGCAGTTACTCAACACCGGGAGGATACACGAACACTGAAGCTTTCTTT.

This clonotype has more than one count but fewer than ten. The genes are TRBV12-3 or TRBV12-4 and TRBJ2-6; D is ambiguous. V lost 1 base to trimming and J lost 11 bases, with 18 bases between them. This CDR3 spans 16 amino acids. CDR3 sequence reads: CASSLGSVWGLDVLTF. The DNA for the CDR3 is TGTGCCAGCAGTTTAGGGTCCGTTTGGGGTCTGGACGTCCTGACTTTC.

This clonotype was seen more than once but under ten times. The rearrangement links TRBV29-1 to TRBJ2-5; maybe TRBD1 (6 bases). Germline loops: CDR1 SQVTM, CDR2 ANQGSEA. The CDR3 totals 14 residues. Trimming cost V 7 bases and J 5 bases, with 20 bases left between them. CDR3 in DNA: TGCAGCGGAGGGGGAAGTCAAGCAACGGAGACCCAGTACTTC. Translating it yields CSGGGSQATETQYF.

This clonotype was observed at least ten times. The chain recombines TRBV14 with TRBJ2-7; D call uncertain. The length of the CDR3 is 15 residues. V lost 0 bases and J 5 bases, leaving 14 bases between the germline ends. Germline V gene data show CDR1 as SGHDN and CDR2 as FVKESK. The CDR3 nucleotides are TGTGCCAGCAGCCAAGAGGGCAGATGCAAGGACGAGCAGTACTTC. Residues: CASSQEGRCKDEQYF.

This chain connects TRBV6-4 to TRBJ1-1; 7 bases align to TRBD1. There are 15 residues in the CDR3. Trimming at V came to 5 bases and at J to 5 bases, leaving 11 bases not matched to a gene. Germline V lookup: CDR1 MRHNA, CDR2 SNTAGT. This CDR3 is CASSPQGGWVTEAFF. The CDR3 DNA sequence: TGTGCCAGCAGTCCCCAGGGGGGATGGGTAACTGAAGCTTTCTTT.

Many counts were recorded for this clonotype. This chain connects TRBV7-2 to TRBJ2-1; 8 bases are a match to TRBD1. Per the germline V gene, CDR1 is SGHTA and CDR2 is FQGNSA. V lost 3 bases to trimming and J lost 9 bases; unmatched junction nucleotides: 10. The CDR3 length is 15 residues. CDR3 sequence: CASSFAGGEFTEQFF. The CDR3 nucleotides read TGTGCCAGCAGCTTCGCAGGGGGCGAATTCACTGAGCAGTTCTTC. The full variable domain, completed using reference TRBV7-2 and TRBJ2-1, is GAGVSQSPSNKVTEKGKDVELRCDPISGHTALYWYRQSLGQGLEFLIYFQGNSAPDKSGLPSDRFSAERTGGSVSTLTIQRTQQEDSAVYLCASSFAGGEFTEQFFGPGTRLTVL.

The sample holds many counts of this clonotype. The V and J genes are TRBV4-3 and TRBJ2-7, with D possibly being TRBD1 (6 bases). Trimming shortened V by 1 base and J by 0 bases, and 7 bases separated the two germline ends. Per germline, CDR1 LGHNA and CDR2 YSLEER. CDR3 length equals 14 residues. CDR3 bases: TGCGCCAGCAGCCAAGGGACAGCCTCCTACGAGCAGTACTTC. It is translated as CASSQGTASYEQYF.

This chain uses TRBV7-9 with TRBJ2-7, with D perhaps matching TRBD2 (6 bases). CDR1 is SEHNR and CDR2 is FQNEAQ in the germline V gene (reference sequence). The CDR3 loop spans 14 amino acids. V lost 1 base to trimming and J lost 5 bases, with 12 bases between them. The CDR3 nucleotides are TGTGCCAGCAGCTTAGGCAGGGAGGCCCACGAGCAGTACTTC. Translated: CASSLGREAHEQYF.

The chain recombines TRBV29-1 with TRBJ2-7, with a possible D match to TRBD2 (6 bases). Trimming shortened V by 6 bases and J by 2 bases, and 14 bases separated the two germline ends. The germline V gene has CDR1 SQVTM and CDR2 ANQGSEA. This CDR3 comprises 13 residues. CDR3 DNA: TGCAGCGTGGCCCTGCGGGGACCCTACGAGCAGTACTTC. Translating it yields CSVALRGPYEQYF.

This clonotype came up a few times. The genes are TRBV5-1 and TRBJ1-3; D gene ambiguous. This CDR3 is 15 amino acids long. Germline CDR1 is SGHRS and CDR2 is YFSETQ. The germline V and J ends were trimmed by 0 bases and 4 bases, with 11 bases remaining between them. CDR3 coding DNA: TGCGCCAGCAGCTTGGAGGCGGGCTCGGGAAACACCATATATTTT. Encoded protein: CASSLEAGSGNTIYF.

This chain uses TRBV7-3 with TRBJ2-1; D unresolved. V was clipped by 2 bases and J by 13 bases, with 15 bases between them. The CDR3 runs to 13 residues. Per the germline V gene, CDR1 is SGHTA and CDR2 is FQGTGA. The CDR3 sequence: CASSLQSGPGQFF. The CDR3 DNA sequence: TGTGCCAGCAGCTTACAATCCGGGCCTGGACAGTTCTTC.

The chain employs TRBV29-1 and TRBJ1-1; D is uncertain. This CDR3 is built from 13 residues. The germline V and J ends were trimmed by 4 bases and 1 base, with 10 bases remaining between them. CDR1 SQVTM and CDR2 ANQGSEA come from the germline V gene. The CDR3 nucleotides read TGCAGCGTTGTGAGGCCGACGAACACTGAAGCTTTCTTT. It codes for CSVVRPTNTEAFF.

This clonotype has at least ten counts. The gene calls are TRBV7-9 and TRBJ2-1; 10 bases match TRBD2. J gave up 4 bases and V 3 bases, and 3 bases lay outside the gene matches. Per the germline V gene, CDR1 is SEHNR and CDR2 is FQNEAQ (reference sequence). The CDR3 runs 15 residues. The CDR3 DNA is TGTGCCAGCAGCTTGGGACTAGCGCGTTACAATGAGCAGTTCTTC. Protein: CASSLGLARYNEQFF. The entire variable domain, with the rest obtained from reference TRBV7-9 and TRBJ2-1, is as follows: DTGVSQNPRHKITKRGQNVTFRCDPISEHNRLYWYRQTLGQGPEFLTYFQNEAQLEKSRLLSDRFSAERPKGSFSTLEIQRTEQGDSAMYLCASSLGLARYNEQFFGPGTRLTVL.

This clonotype showed up many times. The rearrangement links TRBV12-3 or TRBV12-4 to TRBJ2-7; 7 nucleotides agree with TRBD1. Trimming at V came to 1 base and at J to 3 bases, leaving 3 bases not matched to a gene. This CDR3 region has 14 residues. The CDR3 nucleotides read TGTGCCAGCAGTTTAGGGACAGGCATCTACGAGCAGTACTTC. This codes for CASSLGTGIYEQYF.

The CDR3 DNA is TGTGCCAGCAGCAAACCAGATACGCAGTATTTT. Translating gives CASSKPDTQYF. The chain employs TRBV5-5 and TRBJ2-3; D ambiguous. Per the germline V gene, CDR1 is SGHKS and CDR2 is YYEKEE (reference sequence). CDR3 length equals 11 residues. Deletions cut 4 bases from V and 4 bases from J, with 4 bases between.

The V gene is TRBV4-2, the J gene TRBJ2-5, with a weak D call TRBD2 (6 bases). CDR1 and CDR2 from the germline V gene are LGHNA and YNFKEQ. The CDR3 is 14 residues long. V was shortened by 4 bases and J by 3 bases, with 12 bases between the two germline ends. The CDR3 DNA is TGTGCCAGCAGCCTACTACTAGCTGAAGAGACCCAGTACTTC. Residues: CASSLLLAEETQYF.

This clonotype was recorded at least ten times. The V call is TRBV7-3, the J call TRBJ2-1; 9 bases are shared with TRBD1. Germline V gene sequence: CDR1 SGHTA, CDR2 FQGTGA. The CDR3 covers 15 residues. V was clipped by 2 bases and J by 6 bases; unmatched bases: 5. The CDR3 coding sequence is TGTGCCAGCAGCTTACTGGGGGACAGGGTCAATGAGCAGTTCTTC. The encoded protein is CASSLLGDRVNEQFF.

This chain joins TRBV27 and TRBJ2-1, with 10 bases lining up with TRBD2. V lost 4 bases, J lost 5 bases, and 5 bases stayed unmatched. This CDR3 is 15 amino acids long. Per germline, CDR1 MNHEY and CDR2 SMNVEV (reference sequence). The CDR3 loop reads CASSWPGLANNEQFF. CDR3 nucleotides: TGTGCCAGCAGTTGGCCGGGACTAGCGAACAATGAGCAGTTCTTC.

This rearrangement joins TRBV27 to TRBJ2-3; 10 positions match TRBD2. Germline CDR1 MNHEY, CDR2 SMNVEV (reference sequence). With 2 bases clipped from V and 6 bases from J, the junction kept 11 bases outside the gene matches. CDR3 length equals 17 residues. The CDR3 region is CASSLLAGARRLDTQYF. CDR3 coding DNA: TGTGCCAGCAGTTTACTAGCGGGAGCACGCCGGTTGGATACGCAGTATTTT.